Each of the 16 T cell receptor beta chains below was sequenced from the same sample in a study of T cell responses to AZD1222 COVID-19 vaccine. Data came from immunoSEQ multiplex PCR; TCRdb stores just in-frame clones and leaves some out. The data hold about 150,000 clones, with under 95% observed a single time. The sample here was peripheral blood, taken on day 0 of AZD1222 vaccination. The receptors stem from an adult in good health.

This rearrangement joins TRBV12-3 or TRBV12-4 to TRBJ2-1, with D perhaps matching TRBD1 or TRBD2 (5 bases each). V lost 3 bases, J lost 10 bases, and 13 bases lay in between. This CDR3 has 13 residues. CDR3 bases: TGTGCCAGCAGTTTTCAGGGACCGGGCGAGCAGTTCTTC. Translating gives CASSFQGPGEQFF.

The chain employs TRBV5-4 and TRBJ2-5; 10 positions agree with TRBD2. CDR1 is SGHNT, CDR2 YYREEE, per germline (reference sequence). Trimming took 0 bases from V and 2 from J; bases not matched to a gene: 10. CDR3 length equals 18 residues. Here the CDR3 DNA reads TGTGCCAGCAGCTTGGGTAACTTAGCGGGGGGCCAACAAGAGACCCAGTACTTC. Residues: CASSLGNLAGGQQETQYF.

CDR3 in amino acids: CASSLRVNEQFF. The CDR3, as DNA: TGTGCCAGCAGCTTACGAGTCAATGAGCAGTTCTTC. The V gene is TRBV7-9, the J gene TRBJ2-1, with D unclear. This CDR3 is 12 amino acids long. CDR1 is SEHNR, CDR2 FQNEAQ, per germline (reference sequence). Trimming took off 2 bases at V and 6 bases at J, with 5 bases between the two ends.

Regarding this clone: An end of the junction does not agree with germline; a read error may underlie this. The CDR3 sequence is CASSVDTANTGELFF. The CDR3 DNA follows: TGTGCCAGCAGCGTAGATACCGCGAACACCGGGGAGCTGTTTTTT. V usage is TRBV11-2 and J usage is TRBJ2-2; D remains ambiguous. This CDR3 has 15 amino acids. Germline loops: CDR1 SGHAT, CDR2 FQNNGV.

The chain couples TRBV30 to TRBJ2-1, with unresolved D. The germline V and J ends were trimmed by 3 bases and 0 bases, with 12 bases remaining between them. The germline CDR1 and CDR2 sequences are GTSNPN and SVGIG (reference sequence). This CDR3 comprises 15 residues. The CDR3 DNA is TGTGCCTGGAGGACCGACTGGAGCTCCTACAATGAGCAGTTCTTC. It specifies CAWRTDWSSYNEQFF.

The genes are TRBV3-1 (or the pseudogene TRBV3-2) and TRBJ1-2; D is perhaps TRBD1 (6 bases). Germline CDR1 LGHDT, CDR2 YNNKEL (reference sequence). Trimming left V 2 bases short and J 4 bases short, with 14 bases between. CDR3 length: 15 amino acids. The CDR3 is CASSQRPGTTYGYTF. The CDR3 DNA is TGTGCCAGCAGCCAAAGACCAGGGACAACCTATGGCTACACCTTC.

V and J are TRBV9 and TRBJ2-1; no definite D call. The CDR3 has 13 residues. Germline V gives CDR1 SGDLS, CDR2 YYNGEE. Trimming took 6 bases from V and 10 from J, leaving 17 bases between them. The CDR3, as DNA: TGTGCCAGCACCCTGACCCCCGGGCTAGAGCAGTTCTTC. Translated: CASTLTPGLEQFF.

The chain uses TRBV11-3 and TRBJ2-7; a possible D gene is TRBD1 (6 bases). CDR1 is SGHNT, CDR2 YENEEA, per germline. Trimming stripped 3 bases from V and 3 bases from J, with 12 bases between. This CDR3 contains 14 residues. CDR3 DNA: TGTGCCAGCAGCTTCAAGGGGGTTAGCTACGAGCAGTACTTC. This codes for CASSFKGVSYEQYF. Full variable domain (outside the CDR3, taken from reference TRBV11-3 and TRBJ2-7): EAGVVQSPRYKIIEKKQPVAFWCNPISGHNTLYWYLQNLGQGPELLIRYENEEAVDDSQLPKDRFSAERLKGVDSTLKIQPAELGDSAVYLCASSFKGVSYEQYFGPGTRLTVT.

This clone was detected only once. The chain uses TRBV19 and TRBJ2-7, with 8 nucleotides matching TRBD2. This CDR3 has 14 residues. In germline, CDR1 is LNHDA, CDR2 SQIVND (reference sequence). The J segment lost 3 bases and the V segment lost 6 bases, leaving 7 bases of the junction unmatched. The CDR3 DNA is TGTGCCAGTAGCTTGGCGGGGGGTAACTACGAGCAGTACTTC. Translation: CASSLAGGNYEQYF.

V usage is TRBV19 and J usage is TRBJ1-5, with a tentative D call TRBD1 (6 bases). The length of the CDR3 is 15 residues. Trimming removed 4 bases from V and 1 base from J, with 11 bases in between. Germline V gene sequence: CDR1 LNHDA, CDR2 SQIVND (reference sequence). CDR3 amino acids: CASSRGTRSNQPQHF. CDR3 sequence (DNA): TGTGCCAGTAGTAGGGGGACACGAAGCAATCAGCCCCAGCATTTT.

V usage is TRBV6-4 and J usage is TRBJ2-3; a weak D match, TRBD2 (7 bases). The CDR3 extends over 16 amino acids. Trimming shortened V by 2 bases and J by 0 bases, and 12 bases separated the two germline ends. Germline CDR1 reads MRHNA; CDR2 reads SNTAGT. The CDR3 DNA reads TGTGCCAGCAGTGACGGAGGGGGGGCTAGCACAGATACGCAGTATTTT. Amino acid sequence: CASSDGGGASTDTQYF.

The chain's CDR3 is CAWSSLTKSSYEQYF. In DNA form, the CDR3 reads TGTGCCTGGAGTTCCCTGACAAAGAGCTCCTACGAGCAGTACTTC. This rearrangement joins TRBV30 to TRBJ2-7, with D uncertain. The CDR3 totals 15 residues. The V gene lost 2 bases and the J gene lost 0 bases, with 14 bases spanning the gap. Germline values: CDR1 GTSNPN, CDR2 SVGIG (reference sequence).

The rearrangement links TRBV10-3 to TRBJ2-7; 7 nucleotides line up with TRBD1. V was clipped by 6 bases and J by 2 bases; unmatched bases: 10. The CDR3 sequence is 15 residues long. Germline CDR1 ENHRY, CDR2 SYGVKD. The CDR3 here is CAIRETSGGTYEQYF. The DNA for the CDR3 is TGTGCCATCAGAGAAACTTCAGGGGGAACCTACGAGCAGTACTTC.

The chain links TRBV28 to TRBJ2-5; TRBD1 or TRBD2 may be the D gene (6 bases each). The length of the CDR3 is 15 residues. Germline-derived CDR1 and CDR2 are MDHEN and SYDVKM. Trimming stripped 5 bases from V and 2 bases from J, with 15 bases between. CDR3 coding DNA: TGTGCCAGCAGTGAGGGGGGATATAAACAAGAGACCCAGTACTTC. Its protein is CASSEGGYKQETQYF.

This chain connects TRBV6-5 to TRBJ1-1; D remains unclear. The V end was cut by 8 bases, the J end by 3 bases, with 13 bases between. The CDR3 runs to 13 residues. The germline gives CDR1 MNHEY, CDR2 SVGAGI. The CDR3 coding sequence is TGTGCCAGCTTGTTGGCTAGTTACACTGAAGCTTTCTTT. Its translation is CASLLASYTEAFF.

The V call is TRBV30, the J call TRBJ1-2; D not certain. V was cut by 8 bases and J by 7 bases, with 11 bases left in between. Germline V gene lookup returns CDR1 GTSNPN and CDR2 SVGIG (reference sequence). CDR3 length equals 10 residues. CDR3 protein: CAQNGVGYTF. The CDR3 coding sequence is TGTGCCCAGAATGGAGTTGGCTACACCTTC.